Below, 3 T cell receptor beta chains from the same sample are listed, as sequenced in a study of PD-1 blockade in classical Hodgkin lymphoma. Regarding time point: cycle 4 day 1 (C4D1), after less than 7 weeks of nivolumab. Brentuximab vedotin exposure varied among the patients, all of whom had relapsed after autologous stem cell transplantation. The protocol was immunoSEQ multiplex PCR, while the TCRdb copy is restricted to in-frame clones and leaves out a portion. The sample has 21,000 or so clones, roughly 90% seen once. The sequencing used peripheral blood mononuclear cells (PBMCs), collected before the fourth cycle of nivolumab. The origin of the receptors is a human donor with classical Hodgkin lymphoma.

The rearrangement joins TRBV6-5 to TRBJ2-1, with D uncertain. Germline V lookup: CDR1 MNHEY, CDR2 SVGAGI. With 5 bases removed from V and 6 bases from J, the gap between germline ends came to 5 bases. The CDR3 is 11 residues long. DNA for the CDR3: TGTGCCAGCAGTCGAGTCAATGAGCAGTTCTTC. This codes for CASSRVNEQFF.

The V and J genes are TRBV6-5 and TRBJ1-2; possibly TRBD1 for D (5 bases). The CDR3 has 13 residues. Germline values: CDR1 MNHEY, CDR2 SVGAGI. V was cut by 1 base and J by 5 bases, with 8 bases left in between. The CDR3 here is CASSYYGGYGYTF. The CDR3 DNA reads as TGTGCCAGCAGTTACTACGGGGGGTATGGCTACACCTTC.

The chain recombines TRBV7-8 with TRBJ2-7; D ambiguous. CDR1 and CDR2 (germline): SGHVS, FQNEAQ. Trimming shortened V by 4 bases and J by 2 bases, and 6 bases separated the two germline ends. The CDR3 covers 12 residues. DNA for the CDR3: TGTGCCAGCAGCTCCCTCACCTACGAGCAGTACTTC. Its translation is CASSSLTYEQYF.